Listed below are T cell receptor beta chains from one sample, sequenced in a study of T cell responses to AZD1222 COVID-19 vaccine. Sequencing was performed with immunoSEQ multiplex PCR; in TCRdb, only in-frame clones are kept and a portion is missing. Found here are roughly 100,000 clones, around 90% of them singletons; the top ten hold 6.5% to 10%. The sample here was peripheral blood, taken 28 days after the second AZD1222 dose. The source of these receptors is an adult who received the AZD1222 COVID-19 vaccine. CDR3s include the opening cysteine and the closing phenylalanine or tryptophan. The D gene is left open where the match is weak. Expanded clones are given a class, and other clones once, few, many or no size at all.

TRBJ2-1 | TRBD1 | NA | TRBV18 | CASSPQTGDEQFF | TGTGCCAGCTCACCACAGACAGGGGATGAGCAGTTCTTC
TRBJ2-7 | NA | few | TRBV10-3 | CAISKNSEQYF | TGTGCCATCAGCAAAAACTCCGAGCAGTACTTC
TRBJ2-1 | TRBD1 | NA | TRBV27 | CASSFGQEFNEQFF | TGTGCCAGCAGCTTCGGACAGGAATTCAATGAGCAGTTCTTC
TRBJ1-2 | NA | NA | TRBV5-8 | CASSLALSGYTF | TGTGCCAGCAGCTTGGCTCTGAGTGGCTACACCTTC
TRBJ2-3 | NA | NA | TRBV6-1 | CASKLQTRTDTQYF | TGTGCCAGCAAGCTCCAAACCCGCACAGATACGCAGTATTTT
TRBJ1-6 | NA | NA | TRBV2 | CASSEGTYRSPLHF | TGTGCCAGCAGTGAAGGGACATATCGGTCACCCCTCCACTTT
TRBJ1-2 | NA | NA | TRBV12-3/TRBV12-4 | CASSFGQNYGYTF | TGTGCCAGCAGTTTCGGCCAGAACTATGGCTACACCTTC
TRBJ2-7 | NA | few | TRBV6-5 | CASSRAEKAYEQYF | TGTGCCAGCAGTCGAGCGGAGAAGGCCTACGAGCAGTACTTC
TRBJ2-3 | NA | NA | TRBV5-8 | CASSPSGDTQYF | TGTGCCAGCAGCCCCAGCGGAGATACGCAGTATTTT
TRBJ1-3 | NA | NA | TRBV5-1 | CASSSQGTGNTIYF | TGCGCCAGCAGCTCCCAGGGTACTGGAAACACCATATATTTT
TRBJ1-5 | TRBD1 | NA | TRBV7-8 | CASSPSDRDQPQHF | TGTGCCAGCAGCCCCTCGGACAGGGATCAGCCCCAGCATTTT
TRBJ2-1 | NA | NA | TRBV18 | CASSPPGPPAGYNEQFF | TGTGCCAGCTCACCTCCGGGACCACCGGCAGGGTACAATGAGCAGTTCTTC
TRBJ1-5 | NA | NA | TRBV2 | CASEGSSTNQPQHF | TGTGCCAGCGAAGGGAGTTCCACAAATCAGCCCCAGCATTTT
TRBJ2-1 | NA | NA | TRBV7-3 | CASSFEGGSYNEQFF | TGTGCCAGCAGCTTCGAGGGGGGCTCCTACAATGAGCAGTTCTTC
TRBJ2-2 | NA | NA | TRBV7-3 | CASSSGLGNTGELFF | TGTGCCAGCAGCTCTGGTTTGGGTAACACCGGGGAGCTGTTTTTT
TRBJ2-1 | NA | NA | TRBV12-5 | CASGLVRGHSFF | TGTGCTAGTGGTTTGGTACGGGGACACTCGTTCTTC
TRBJ2-7 | NA | NA | TRBV21-1 | CASSKTARAPLMGDSYEQYF | TGTGCCAGCAGCAAAACGGCCCGTGCTCCTTTAATGGGGGACTCCTACGAGCAGTACTTC
TRBJ2-7 | TRBD2 | NA | TRBV5-1 | CASSSLTSGPYEQYF | TGCGCCAGCAGCTCATTGACTAGCGGGCCCTACGAGCAGTACTTC
TRBJ1-5 | TRBD1 | NA | TRBV12-3/TRBV12-4 | CASSFDRDQPQHF | TGTGCCAGCAGTTTTGACAGGGATCAGCCCCAGCATTTT
TRBJ1-3 | TRBD1 | NA | TRBV6-6 | CASRRSTGDPGNTIYF | TGTGCCAGCAGACGATCCACAGGGGATCCTGGAAACACCATATATTTT
TRBJ2-7 | TRBD2 | NA | TRBV5-6 | CASSLGENGLVGEQYF | TGTGCCAGCAGCTTGGGGGAAAATGGACTAGTCGGCGAGCAGTACTTC
TRBJ1-4 | NA | NA | TRBV4-1 | CASSQLQGYNEKLFF | TGCGCCAGCAGCCAGTTACAGGGATACAATGAAAAACTGTTTTTT
TRBJ1-2 | TRBD1 | NA | TRBV19 | CASSIFRTGVNYGYTF | TGTGCCAGTAGTATATTCAGGACAGGAGTGAACTATGGCTACACCTTC
TRBJ1-5 | NA | once | TRBV19 | CASRSGVHQPQHF | TGTGCCAGTCGATCGGGGGTGCATCAGCCCCAGCATTTT
TRBJ2-3 | TRBD2 | NA | TRBV3-1/TRBV3-2 | CASSPGLGFHTQYF | TGTGCCAGCAGCCCGGGACTAGGTTTCCATACGCAGTATTTT
TRBJ1-5 | TRBD1 | NA | TRBV6-5 | CASSYSRGPDQPQHF | TGTGCCAGCAGTTACTCGAGGGGGCCGGATCAGCCCCAGCATTTT
TRBJ1-3 | NA | NA | TRBV19 | CASIRTTGNTIYF | TGTGCCAGTATCCGGACAACAGGAAACACCATATATTTT
TRBJ2-7 | TRBD1 | NA | TRBV6-5 | CASAQEGQGPYEQYF | TGTGCCAGCGCTCAGGAGGGACAGGGTCCCTACGAGCAGTACTTC
TRBJ2-3 | NA | NA | TRBV6-5 | CASQRRRADTQYF | TGTGCCTCTCAGCGACGGCGGGCAGATACGCAGTATTTT
TRBJ1-6 | NA | NA | TRBV25-1 | CASSEPTDNNSPLHF | TGTGCCAGCAGTGAACCGACGGACAATAATTCACCCCTCCACTTT
TRBJ2-1 | NA | NA | TRBV7-2 | CASTLQGYNEQFF | TGTGCCAGCACCTTACAGGGTTACAATGAGCAGTTCTTC
TRBJ2-7 | NA | NA | TRBV4-3 | CASSQATGGEGYEQYF | TGCGCCAGCAGCCAAGCCACAGGGGGGGAGGGCTACGAGCAGTACTTC
TRBJ2-7 | NA | NA | TRBV6-5 | CASDRDGYSYEQYF | TGTGCCAGCGATAGGGACGGCTACTCCTACGAGCAGTACTTC
TRBJ1-2 | TRBD1 | NA | TRBV19 | CASSLRTGGAVGYTF | TGTGCCAGTAGTTTGAGGACAGGGGGCGCGGTTGGCTACACCTTC
TRBJ2-7 | NA | once | TRBV19 | CASSADRRYEQYF | TGTGCCAGTAGTGCCGACAGGCGCTACGAGCAGTACTTC
TRBJ2-1 | NA | NA | TRBV7-6 | CASSWQGYEQFF | TGTGCCAGCAGCTGGCAGGGGTATGAGCAGTTCTTC
TRBJ2-6 | NA | NA | TRBV9 | CASSVVSSGANVLTF | TGTGCCAGCAGCGTAGTAAGCTCTGGGGCCAACGTCCTGACTTTC
TRBJ2-7 | TRBD2 | NA | TRBV4-2 | CASSQASGGSYEQYF | TGTGCCAGCAGCCAAGCTAGCGGGGGCTCCTACGAGCAGTACTTC
TRBJ2-1 | NA | NA | TRBV2 | CASRGGTYNEQFF | TGTGCCAGCAGAGGCGGCACCTACAATGAGCAGTTCTTC